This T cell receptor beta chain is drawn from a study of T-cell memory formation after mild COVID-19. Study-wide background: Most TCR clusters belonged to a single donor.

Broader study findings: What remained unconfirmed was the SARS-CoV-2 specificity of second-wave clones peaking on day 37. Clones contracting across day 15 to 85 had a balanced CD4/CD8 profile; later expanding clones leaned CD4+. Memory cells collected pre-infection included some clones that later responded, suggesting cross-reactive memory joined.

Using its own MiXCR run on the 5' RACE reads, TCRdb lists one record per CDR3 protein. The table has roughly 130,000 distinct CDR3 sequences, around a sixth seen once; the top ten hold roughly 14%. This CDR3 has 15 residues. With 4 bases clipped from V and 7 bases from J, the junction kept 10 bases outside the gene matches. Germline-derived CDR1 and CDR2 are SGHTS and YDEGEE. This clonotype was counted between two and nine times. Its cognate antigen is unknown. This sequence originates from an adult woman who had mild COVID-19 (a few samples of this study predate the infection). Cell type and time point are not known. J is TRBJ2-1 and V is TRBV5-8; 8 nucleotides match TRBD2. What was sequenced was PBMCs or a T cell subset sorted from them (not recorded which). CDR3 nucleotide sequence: TGTGCCAGCAGCCGCGGTTGGACTAGCAGTAATGAGCAGTTCTTC. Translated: CASSRGWTSSNEQFF.